What follows are 12 T cell receptor beta chains derived from one specimen sequenced in a study of blood T cell repertoires in COVID-19. The assay was immunoSEQ multiplex PCR, and TCRdb's table has in-frame clones only and misses some. The sample yields 130,000 or so clones, roughly 80% seen once. Sequenced: peripheral blood. Receptors originate from a woman aged 55-70 years with acute or convalescent COVID-19.

This clone was observed once. The rearrangement links TRBV4-1 to TRBJ1-3, with 8 bases identical to TRBD1. Looked up from germline, CDR1 is MGHRA and CDR2 is YSYEKL. Unmatched junction bases numbered 3, after V lost 4 bases and J lost 7 bases. CDR3 length equals 13 residues. DNA for the CDR3: TGCGCCAGCAGCCCAAACAGGGGGAACACCATATATTTT. Its translation is CASSPNRGNTIYF.

J is TRBJ1-2 and V is TRBV30; 10 bases fit TRBD1. This CDR3 is built from 14 residues. Trimming removed 3 bases from V and 6 bases from J; junction bases left unmatched: 7. Germline V CDR1 and CDR2: GTSNPN, SVGIG (reference sequence). The CDR3 region has the DNA TGTGCCTGGAGGACCCGGGGACAGGGGAATGGCTACACCTTC. Protein sequence: CAWRTRGQGNGYTF.

The V call is TRBV3-1 (or the pseudogene TRBV3-2), the J call TRBJ1-1; D possibly corresponds to TRBD1 (5 bases). V lost 0 bases, J lost 7 bases, and 12 bases lay in between. The CDR3 contains 14 residues. Germline V gene lookup returns CDR1 LGHDT and CDR2 YNNKEL (reference sequence). In DNA form, the CDR3 reads TGTGCCAGCAGCCAAGATGGCAGGGTCGTTGAAGCTTTCTTT. Translation: CASSQDGRVVEAFF.

The genes are TRBV19 and TRBJ2-2; 8 positions match TRBD2. The germline V gene has CDR1 LNHDA and CDR2 SQIVND (reference sequence). V shed 8 bases and J 3 bases; nucleotides not matched to a gene: 8. The CDR3 sequence is 15 residues long. CDR3 coding DNA: TGTGCCAGTGGGGCGAGCGGGGGTTACACCGGGGAGCTGTTTTTT. Translation: CASGASGGYTGELFF.

The chain combines TRBV28 with TRBJ2-1; the match to TRBD2 covers 9 bases. With V trimmed by 8 bases and J by 2 bases, 13 bases remained unmatched. Germline lookup yields CDR1 MDHEN and CDR2 SYDVKM. The CDR3 runs 17 residues. CDR3 sequence reads: CASRPSGADTPYNEQFF. In nucleotides, the CDR3 is TGTGCCAGCCGCCCTAGCGGGGCAGACACACCCTACAATGAGCAGTTCTTC.

This sequence joins TRBV19 and TRBJ2-2, with 9 bases fitting TRBD1. Unmatched junction bases numbered 3, after V lost 1 base and J lost 3 bases. This CDR3 spans 16 amino acids. Germline loops: CDR1 LNHDA, CDR2 SQIVND (reference sequence). CDR3 region: CASSIGQGVYTGELFF. CDR3 sequence (DNA): TGTGCCAGTAGTATAGGACAGGGGGTTTACACCGGGGAGCTGTTTTTT.

In its sample, this clone ranks as medium-sized. The DNA of the CDR3 is TGTGCCAGCAGCGTAGAGGGACAGGTCTCAGATACGCAGTATTTT. This translates into CASSVEGQVSDTQYF. The gene calls are TRBV9 and TRBJ2-3; 8 nucleotides match TRBD1. There are 15 residues in the CDR3. CDR1 is SGDLS and CDR2 is YYNGEE in the germline V gene. Trimming at V came to 0 bases and at J to 4 bases, leaving 4 bases not matched to a gene.

J is TRBJ2-7 and V is TRBV7-6; D gene uncertain. The V and J ends lost 5 bases and 2 bases respectively, with 16 bases between them. CDR1 is SGHVS and CDR2 is FNYEAQ in the germline V gene. The CDR3 spans 15 residues. The CDR3 region is CASSPRGGAAYEQYF. The CDR3 region has the DNA TGTGCCAGCAGCCCCCGCGGCGGAGCAGCCTACGAGCAGTACTTC.

Only a few counts were recorded for this clone. This sequence joins TRBV19 and TRBJ1-1; 7 bases line up with TRBD1. The germline CDR1 and CDR2 sequences are LNHDA and SQIVND (reference sequence). V was clipped by 5 bases and J by 8 bases; unmatched bases: 8. The CDR3 runs 13 residues. This CDR3 reads CASSVNRGLEAFF. The CDR3 region has the DNA TGTGCCAGTAGTGTTAACAGGGGCCTGGAAGCTTTCTTT.

V is TRBV30 and J is TRBJ1-5; no clear D. CDR1 is GTSNPN, CDR2 SVGIG, per germline (reference sequence). The CDR3 has 13 amino acids. Trimming took off 4 bases at V and 4 bases at J, with 11 bases between the two ends. CDR3: CAWNRALNQPQHF. CDR3 nucleotides: TGTGCCTGGAACCGAGCGCTAAATCAGCCCCAGCATTTT.

The V call is TRBV19, the J call TRBJ1-2, with 8 bases lining up with TRBD1. V was pared by 3 bases and J by 4 bases, with 13 bases of the junction left unmatched. CDR1 and CDR2 (germline): LNHDA, SQIVND (reference sequence). This CDR3 contains 17 residues. The CDR3 nucleotides are TGTGCCAGTAGTATTGGAAACAGGGGGAAACTCGTCTATGGCTACACCTTC. It is translated as CASSIGNRGKLVYGYTF. The whole variable domain, remainder taken from reference TRBV19 and TRBJ1-2, is DGGITQSPKYLFRKEGQNVTLSCEQNLNHDAMYWYRQDPGQGLRLIYYSQIVNDFQKGDIAEGYSVSREKKESFPLTVTSAQKNPTAFYLCASSIGNRGKLVYGYTFGSGTRLTVV.

The rearrangement links TRBV27 to TRBJ1-1, with D possibly matching TRBD1 (6 bases). Trimming removed 6 bases at V and 7 bases at J, with 18 bases between. Per the germline V gene, CDR1 is MNHEY and CDR2 is SMNVEV (reference sequence). The CDR3 consists of 14 residues. CDR3 nucleotides: TGTGCCAGCAGCTATATTTGGGGGCAGGGTGAAGCTTTCTTT. It codes for CASSYIWGQGEAFF.